This T cell receptor beta chain is from a study of OX40 agonist ivuxolimab in advanced cancers. For the wider study: The costimulatory receptor OX40 (CD134) was targeted by ivuxolimab, a fully human IgG2 agonistic monoclonal antibody. Partial responses occurred in three dose-escalation patients, of whom one had hepatocellular carcinoma and two had cutaneous melanoma. The purpose of peripheral TCRbeta sequencing was to test whether ivuxolimab changed TCR sequence diversity and led to clonal T-cell expansion. Prior anti-PD-1, anti-PD-L1 or anti-CTLA-4 therapy was permitted, and approximately 39% of dose-escalation patients had received checkpoint inhibitors. The dose-escalation cohort was about 87% male with a mean age of around 62 years, ranging from roughly 23 to 90. Of the 50 to 55 dose-escalation patients, hepatocellular carcinoma was present in 19, melanoma in approximately 15, renal cell carcinoma in 9 and head and neck cancer in 9. Intravenous ivuxolimab was administered to patients every 2 weeks at six dose levels: 0.01, 0.1, 0.3, 1.5, 3 and 10 mg/kg. The paper reports the monotherapy dose-escalation portion (N of about 52 patients) of the phase I ivuxolimab trial. Study-wide conclusions, independent of this receptor: In the 0.1-3.0 mg/kg groups, partial responders were among the patients with the lowest normalized peripheral clonal expansion, particularly in CD8+ T cells. Low levels of normalized T-cell clonal expansion were also seen in some nonresponding patients. On average, CD8+ T cells showed more expanded clones than CD4+ T cells after ivuxolimab. Clonal expansion of both CD4+ and CD8+ blood T cells was observed from baseline to week 6 at doses 0.1 to 3.0 mg/kg. Which antigens the clonally expanded peripheral T cells were specific for was not determined.

Of note for this clone: No cognate antigen has been identified for it. No per-base quality is available; no much larger clone lies one base away.

The CDR3 measures 14 amino acids from cysteine to phenylalanine. This entry keeps only the CDR3 DNA: 42 bases, framed from base 1. Unmatched junction bases come to 6, with V trimmed by 5 bases and J by 3 bases. Per the germline V gene (reference sequence), SEHNR is the CDR1 and FQNEAQ is the CDR2. For sequencing of the TCRbeta CDR3 region, genomic DNA was extracted from the sorted cells. The immunoSEQ Assay was used for sequencing of TCRbeta CDR3 regions. This immuneACCESS table, as held by TCRdb, lists in-frame sequences with V and J called but not all clones. Of the missing ones, under half trace to an unresolved V gene in checked studies; the others have no known cause. The sample records about 68,000 clones, approximately 91% of which are singletons. Together, the top ten hold around 0.28% of the sample. The trial excluded patients who had a history of autoimmune disease or were on systemic immunosuppression. Peripheral blood for TCR sequencing was collected from all dose cohorts at baseline, on cycle 4 day 1, and on cycle 7 day 1. Samples came from an open-label, multicenter, first-in-human phase I dose-escalation trial of ivuxolimab. The trial enrolled adults with locally advanced or metastatic head and neck squamous cell, hepatocellular, melanoma or renal cell carcinoma. Before TCR sequencing, CD4+ T cells and CD8+ T cells were sorted from peripheral blood as separate populations.

This specimen was CD4+ or CD8+ T cells sorted from blood, taken in a trial of the OX40 agonist ivuxolimab. The rearrangement joined TRBV7-9 to TRBJ2-7, with 8 junctional bases fitting TRBD1. This TCR came from an adult with an advanced solid tumor such as melanoma, head and neck, liver or kidney cancer. The CDR3 here reads CASSPRTGNYEQYF. The nucleotide sequence is TGTGCCAGCAGCCCGAGGACAGGGAACTACGAGCAGTACTTC.